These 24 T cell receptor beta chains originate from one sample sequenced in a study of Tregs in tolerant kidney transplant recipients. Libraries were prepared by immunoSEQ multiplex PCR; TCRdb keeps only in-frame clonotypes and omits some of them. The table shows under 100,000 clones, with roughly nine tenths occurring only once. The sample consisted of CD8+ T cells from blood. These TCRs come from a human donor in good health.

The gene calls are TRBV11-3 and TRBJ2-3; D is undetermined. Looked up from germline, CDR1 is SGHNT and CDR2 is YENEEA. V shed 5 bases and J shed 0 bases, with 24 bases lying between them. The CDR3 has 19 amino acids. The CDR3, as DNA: TGTGCCAGCAGCGACTCCGCGACCCGCCGTGGGTCGAGCACAGATACGCAGTATTTT. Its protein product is CASSDSATRRGSSTDTQYF.

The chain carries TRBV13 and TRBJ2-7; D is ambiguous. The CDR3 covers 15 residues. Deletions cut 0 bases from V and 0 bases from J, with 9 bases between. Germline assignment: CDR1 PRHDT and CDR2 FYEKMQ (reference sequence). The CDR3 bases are TGTGCCAGCAGCTTAGGACCCGTATCCTCCTACGAGCAGTACTTC. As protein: CASSLGPVSSYEQYF.

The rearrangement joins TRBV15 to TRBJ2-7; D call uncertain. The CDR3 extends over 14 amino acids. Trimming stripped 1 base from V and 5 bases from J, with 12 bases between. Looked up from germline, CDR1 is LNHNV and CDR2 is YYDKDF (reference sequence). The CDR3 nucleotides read TGTGCCACCAGCAGAGGGCCCGACTGGAACGAGCAGTACTTC. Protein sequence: CATSRGPDWNEQYF.

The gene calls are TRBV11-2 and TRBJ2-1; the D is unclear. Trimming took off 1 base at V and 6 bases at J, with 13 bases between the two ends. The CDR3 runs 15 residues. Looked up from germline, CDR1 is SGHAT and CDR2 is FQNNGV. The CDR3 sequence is CASSLVASSFNEQFF. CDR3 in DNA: TGTGCCAGCAGCTTAGTGGCTAGTTCGTTCAATGAGCAGTTCTTC.

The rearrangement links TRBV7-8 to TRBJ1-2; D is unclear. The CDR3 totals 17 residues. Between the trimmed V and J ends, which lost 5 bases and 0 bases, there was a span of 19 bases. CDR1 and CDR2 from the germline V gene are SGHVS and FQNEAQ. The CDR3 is CASSPELTHEANYGYTF. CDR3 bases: TGTGCCAGCAGCCCTGAGTTGACACACGAAGCTAACTATGGCTACACCTTC.

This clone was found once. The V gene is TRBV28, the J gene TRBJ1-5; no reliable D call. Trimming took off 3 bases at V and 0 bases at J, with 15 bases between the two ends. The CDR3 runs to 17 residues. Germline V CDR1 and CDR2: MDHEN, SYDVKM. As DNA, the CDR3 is TGTGCCAGCAGTTTTGTGGTGGAGGCTTATAGCAATCAGCCCCAGCATTTT. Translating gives CASSFVVEAYSNQPQHF.

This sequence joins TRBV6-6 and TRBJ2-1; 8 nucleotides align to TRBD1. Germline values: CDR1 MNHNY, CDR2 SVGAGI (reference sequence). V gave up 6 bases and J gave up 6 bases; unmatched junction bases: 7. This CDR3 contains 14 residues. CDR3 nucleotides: TGTGCCAGCAGACCGGGACAGGAGATCAATGAGCAGTTCTTC. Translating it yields CASRPGQEINEQFF.

The CDR3 nucleotides read TGTGCCAGCAGCCAAGAAGCTACAGGGGGCACTGAAGCTTTCTTT. Protein sequence: CASSQEATGGTEAFF. The chain has TRBV14 and TRBJ1-1; 8 bases are shared with TRBD1. The CDR3 has 15 amino acids. Germline V gives CDR1 SGHDN, CDR2 FVKESK. J gave up 4 bases and V 0 bases, and 4 bases lay outside the gene matches.

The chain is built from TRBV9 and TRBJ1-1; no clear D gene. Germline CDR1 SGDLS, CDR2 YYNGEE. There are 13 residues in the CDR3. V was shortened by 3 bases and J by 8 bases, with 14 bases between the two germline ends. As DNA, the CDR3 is TGTGCCAGCAGCGGGAGGGCAGGAAGAGAAGCTTTCTTT. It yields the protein CASSGRAGREAFF.

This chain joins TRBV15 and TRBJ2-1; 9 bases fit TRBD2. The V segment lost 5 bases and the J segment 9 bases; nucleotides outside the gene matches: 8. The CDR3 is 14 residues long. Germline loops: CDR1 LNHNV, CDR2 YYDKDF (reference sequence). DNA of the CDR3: TGTGCCACCAGCCTTAGCGGGAGATCGATTGAGCAGTTCTTC. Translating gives CATSLSGRSIEQFF.

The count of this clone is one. The CDR3 sequence is CASSYPTGSSYNEQFF. The CDR3 nucleotides read TGTGCCAGCAGTTACCCGACAGGGAGCTCCTACAATGAGCAGTTCTTC. V and J are TRBV27 and TRBJ2-1, with TRBD1 matching 7 bases. Losses at the gene ends were 4 bases for V and 0 bases for J; bases not matched to a gene: 6. Germline V gene lookup returns CDR1 MNHEY and CDR2 SMNVEV (reference sequence). CDR3 length equals 16 residues.

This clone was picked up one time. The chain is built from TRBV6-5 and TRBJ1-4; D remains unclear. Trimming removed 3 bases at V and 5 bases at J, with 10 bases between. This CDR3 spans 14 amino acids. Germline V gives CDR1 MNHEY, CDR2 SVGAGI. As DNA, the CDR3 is TGTGCCAGCAGTTATAATGGAGAAAATGAAAAACTGTTTTTT. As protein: CASSYNGENEKLFF.

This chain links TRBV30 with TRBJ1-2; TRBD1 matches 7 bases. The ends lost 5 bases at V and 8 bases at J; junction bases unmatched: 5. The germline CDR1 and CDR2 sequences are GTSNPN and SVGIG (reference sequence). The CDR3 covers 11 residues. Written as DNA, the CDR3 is TGTGCCTGGGACAGGGCGAGCGGCTACACCTTC. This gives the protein CAWDRASGYTF.

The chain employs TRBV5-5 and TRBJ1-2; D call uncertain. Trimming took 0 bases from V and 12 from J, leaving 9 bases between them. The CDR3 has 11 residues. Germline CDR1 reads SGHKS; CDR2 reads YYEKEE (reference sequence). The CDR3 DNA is TGTGCCAGCAGCTTGGGCAGGCTGGACACCTTC. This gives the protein CASSLGRLDTF.

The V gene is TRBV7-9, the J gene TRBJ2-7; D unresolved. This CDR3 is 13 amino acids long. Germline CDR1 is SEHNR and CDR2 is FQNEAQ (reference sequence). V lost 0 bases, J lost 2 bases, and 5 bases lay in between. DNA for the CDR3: TGTGCCAGCAGCTTAGCAAACACCTACGAGCAGTACTTC. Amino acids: CASSLANTYEQYF.

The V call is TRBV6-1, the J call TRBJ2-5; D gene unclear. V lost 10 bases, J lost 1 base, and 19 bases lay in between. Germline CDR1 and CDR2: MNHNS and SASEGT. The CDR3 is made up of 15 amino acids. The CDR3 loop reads CATTLFTELQETQYF. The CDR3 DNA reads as TGTGCCACCACCCTTTTCACCGAGCTCCAAGAGACCCAGTACTTC.

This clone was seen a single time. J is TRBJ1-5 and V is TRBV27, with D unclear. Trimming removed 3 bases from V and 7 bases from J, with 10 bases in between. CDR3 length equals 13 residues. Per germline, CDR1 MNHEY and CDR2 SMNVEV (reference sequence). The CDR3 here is CASSFRGGQPQHF. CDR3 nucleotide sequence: TGTGCCAGCAGTTTCCGGGGTGGCCAGCCCCAGCATTTT.

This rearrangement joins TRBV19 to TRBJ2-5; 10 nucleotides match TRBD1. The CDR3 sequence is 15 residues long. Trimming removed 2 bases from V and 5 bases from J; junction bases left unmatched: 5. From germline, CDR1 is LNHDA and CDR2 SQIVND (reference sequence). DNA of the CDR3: TGTGCCAGTAGTATACGGACAGGGGGGTATGAGACCCAGTACTTC. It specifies CASSIRTGGYETQYF.

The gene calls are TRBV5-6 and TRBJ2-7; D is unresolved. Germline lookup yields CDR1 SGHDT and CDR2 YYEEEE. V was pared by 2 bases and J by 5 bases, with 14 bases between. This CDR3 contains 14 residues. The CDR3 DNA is TGTGCCAGCAGCTTATCGGCGCGATCGGACGAGCAGTACTTC. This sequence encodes CASSLSARSDEQYF. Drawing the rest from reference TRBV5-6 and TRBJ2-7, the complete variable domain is DAGVTQSPTHLIKTRGQQVTLRCSPKSGHDTVSWYQQALGQGPQFIFQYYEEEERQRGNFPDRFSGHQFPNYSSELNVNALLLGDSALYLCASSLSARSDEQYFGPGTRLTVT.

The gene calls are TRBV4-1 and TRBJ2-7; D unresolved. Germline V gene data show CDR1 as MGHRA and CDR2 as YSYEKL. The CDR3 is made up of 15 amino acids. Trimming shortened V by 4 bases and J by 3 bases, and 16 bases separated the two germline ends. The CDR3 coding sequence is TGCGCCAGCAGCCCCTTTCAGTCAGGCATCTACGAGCAGTACTTC. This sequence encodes CASSPFQSGIYEQYF.

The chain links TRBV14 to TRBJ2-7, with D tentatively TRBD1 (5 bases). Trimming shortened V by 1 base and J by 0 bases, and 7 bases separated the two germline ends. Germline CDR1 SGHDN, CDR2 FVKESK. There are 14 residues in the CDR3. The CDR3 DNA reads TGTGCCAGCAGCCAAGGGGGCTCCTCCTACGAGCAGTACTTC. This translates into CASSQGGSSYEQYF.

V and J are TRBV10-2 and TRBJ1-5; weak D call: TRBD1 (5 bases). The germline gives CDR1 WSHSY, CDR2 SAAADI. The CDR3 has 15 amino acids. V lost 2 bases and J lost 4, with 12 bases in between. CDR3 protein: CASSEGAELNQPQHF. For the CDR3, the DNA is TGCGCCAGCAGTGAGGGGGCGGAGTTAAATCAGCCCCAGCATTTT.

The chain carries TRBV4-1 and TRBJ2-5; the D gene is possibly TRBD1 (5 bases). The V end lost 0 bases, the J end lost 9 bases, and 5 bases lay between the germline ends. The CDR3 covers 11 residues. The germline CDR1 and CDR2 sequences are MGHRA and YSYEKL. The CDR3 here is CASSQEGPQYF. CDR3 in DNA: TGCGCCAGCAGCCAAGAGGGGCCCCAGTACTTC.

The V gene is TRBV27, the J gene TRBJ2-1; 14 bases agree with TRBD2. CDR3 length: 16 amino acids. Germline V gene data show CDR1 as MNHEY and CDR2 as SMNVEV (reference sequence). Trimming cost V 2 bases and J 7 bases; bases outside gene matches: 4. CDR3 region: CASSLRGTSGSNEQFF. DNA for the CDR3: TGTGCCAGCAGTTTAAGAGGGACTAGCGGGAGTAATGAGCAGTTCTTC.